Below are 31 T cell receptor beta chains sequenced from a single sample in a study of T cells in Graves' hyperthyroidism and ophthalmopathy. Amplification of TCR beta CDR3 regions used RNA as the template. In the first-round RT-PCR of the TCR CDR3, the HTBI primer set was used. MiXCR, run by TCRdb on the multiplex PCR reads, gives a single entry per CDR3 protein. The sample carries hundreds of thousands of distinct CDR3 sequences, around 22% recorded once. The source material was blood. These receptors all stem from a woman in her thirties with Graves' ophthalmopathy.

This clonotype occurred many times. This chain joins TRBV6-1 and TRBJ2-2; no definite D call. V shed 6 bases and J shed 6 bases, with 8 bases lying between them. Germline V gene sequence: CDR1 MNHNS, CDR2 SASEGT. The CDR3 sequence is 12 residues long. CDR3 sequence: CASRTVPGELFF. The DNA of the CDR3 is TGTGCCAGCAGGACCGTTCCCGGGGAGCTGTTTTTT.

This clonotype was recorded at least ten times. CDR3 loop: CAWHRVLTEAFF. DNA for the CDR3: TGTGCCTGGCACAGGGTACTTACTGAAGCTTTCTTT. The chain joins TRBV30 to TRBJ1-1; D may be TRBD1 (6 bases). Trimming took off 5 bases at V and 5 bases at J, with 12 bases between the two ends. Germline V gene data show CDR1 as GTSNPN and CDR2 as SVGIG (reference sequence). This CDR3 has 12 residues. Variable domain in full (rest from reference TRBV30 and TRBJ1-1): SQTIHQWPATLVQPVGSPLSLECTVEGTSNPNLYWYRQAAGRGLQLLFYSVGIGQISSEVPQNLSASRPQDRQFILSSKKLLLSDSGFYLCAWHRVLTEAFFGQGTRLTVV.

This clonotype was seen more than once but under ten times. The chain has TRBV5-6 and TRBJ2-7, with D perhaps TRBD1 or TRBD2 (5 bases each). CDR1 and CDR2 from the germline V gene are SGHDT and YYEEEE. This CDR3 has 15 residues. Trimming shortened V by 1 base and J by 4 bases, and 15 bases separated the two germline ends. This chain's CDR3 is CASSLQSFGAYEQYF. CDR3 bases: TGTGCCAGCAGCTTGCAGAGTTTCGGGGCTTACGAGCAGTACTTC.

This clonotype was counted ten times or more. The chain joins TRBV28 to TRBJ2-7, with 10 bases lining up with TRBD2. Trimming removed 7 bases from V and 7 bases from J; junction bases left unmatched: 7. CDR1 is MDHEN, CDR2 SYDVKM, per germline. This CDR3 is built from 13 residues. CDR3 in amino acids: CASTASGGEEQYF. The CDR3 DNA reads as TGTGCCAGCACCGCTAGCGGGGGTGAAGAGCAGTACTTC. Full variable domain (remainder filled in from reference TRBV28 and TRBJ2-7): DVKVTQSSRYLVKRTGEKVFLECVQDMDHENMFWYRQDPGLGLRLIYFSYDVKMKEKGDIPEGYSVSREKKERFSLILESASTNQTSMYLCASTASGGEEQYFGPGTRLTVT.

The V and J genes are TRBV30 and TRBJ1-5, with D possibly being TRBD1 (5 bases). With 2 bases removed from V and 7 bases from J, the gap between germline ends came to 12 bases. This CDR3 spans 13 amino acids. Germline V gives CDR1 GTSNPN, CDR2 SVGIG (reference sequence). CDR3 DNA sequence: TGTGCCTGGAGTAGATGGGACGGCCAGCCCCAGCATTTT. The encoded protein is CAWSRWDGQPQHF.

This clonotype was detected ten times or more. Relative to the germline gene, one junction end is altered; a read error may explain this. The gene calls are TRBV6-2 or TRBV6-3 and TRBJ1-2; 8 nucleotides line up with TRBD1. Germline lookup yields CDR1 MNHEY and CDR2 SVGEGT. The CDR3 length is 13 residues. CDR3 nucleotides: TGTGTCAGCACAGACAGGGGTCGGGATGGCTACACCTTC. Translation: CVSTDRGRDGYTF.

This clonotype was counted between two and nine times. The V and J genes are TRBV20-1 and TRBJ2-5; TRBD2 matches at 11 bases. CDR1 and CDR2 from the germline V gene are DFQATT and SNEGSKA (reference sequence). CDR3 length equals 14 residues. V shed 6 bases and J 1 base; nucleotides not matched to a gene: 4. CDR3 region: CSAGLAGLQETQYF. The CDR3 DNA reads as TGCAGTGCCGGACTAGCGGGCCTCCAAGAGACCCAGTACTTC.

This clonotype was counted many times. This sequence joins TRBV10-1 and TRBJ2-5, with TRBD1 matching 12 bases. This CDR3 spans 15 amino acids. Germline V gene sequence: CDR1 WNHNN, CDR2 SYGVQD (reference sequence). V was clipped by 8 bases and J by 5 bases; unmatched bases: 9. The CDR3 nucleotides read TGCGCCAGCTCAGCAGGGACAGGGGGCTTGGAGACCCAGTACTTC. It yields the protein CASSAGTGGLETQYF.

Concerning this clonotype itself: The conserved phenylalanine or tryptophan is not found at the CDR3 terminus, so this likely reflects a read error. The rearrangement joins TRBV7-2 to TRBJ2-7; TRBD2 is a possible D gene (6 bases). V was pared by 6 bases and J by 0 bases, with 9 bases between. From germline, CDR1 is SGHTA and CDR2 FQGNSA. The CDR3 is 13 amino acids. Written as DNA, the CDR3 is TGTGCCAGCAGGGTAGCGGTCTCCTACGAGCAGTACCTC. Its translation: CASRVAVSYEQYL.

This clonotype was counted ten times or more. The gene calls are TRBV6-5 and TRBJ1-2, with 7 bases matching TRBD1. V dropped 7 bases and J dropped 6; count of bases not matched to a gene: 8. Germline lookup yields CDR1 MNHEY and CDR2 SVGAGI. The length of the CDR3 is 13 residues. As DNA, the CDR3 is TGTGCCAGCAAAGCGACAGGGACAGATGGCTACACCTTC. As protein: CASKATGTDGYTF.

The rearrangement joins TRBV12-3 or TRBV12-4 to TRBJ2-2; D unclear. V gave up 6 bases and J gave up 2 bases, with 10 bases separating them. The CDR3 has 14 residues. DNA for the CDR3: TGTGCCAGCAGCACCACCTTCAACACCGGGGAGCTGTTTTTT. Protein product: CASSTTFNTGELFF.

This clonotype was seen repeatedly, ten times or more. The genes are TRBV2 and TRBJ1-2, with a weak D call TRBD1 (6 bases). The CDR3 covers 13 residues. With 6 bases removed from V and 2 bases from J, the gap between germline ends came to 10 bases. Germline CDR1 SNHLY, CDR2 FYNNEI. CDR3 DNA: TGTGCCAGCAGGGGACATAGGAACTATGGCTACACCTTC. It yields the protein CASRGHRNYGYTF.

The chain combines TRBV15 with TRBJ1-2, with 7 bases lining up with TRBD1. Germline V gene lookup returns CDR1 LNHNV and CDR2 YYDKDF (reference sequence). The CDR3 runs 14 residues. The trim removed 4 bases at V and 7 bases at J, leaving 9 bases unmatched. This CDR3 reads CATSKYKGAGGYTF. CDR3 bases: TGTGCCACCAGCAAGTACAAGGGGGCCGGTGGCTACACCTTC.

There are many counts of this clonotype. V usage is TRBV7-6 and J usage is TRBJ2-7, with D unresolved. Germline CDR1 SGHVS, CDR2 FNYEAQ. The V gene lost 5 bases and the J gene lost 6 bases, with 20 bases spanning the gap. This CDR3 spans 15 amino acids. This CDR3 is CASSNVGVPASEQYF. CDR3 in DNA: TGTGCCAGCAGCAACGTCGGAGTCCCGGCGTCCGAGCAGTACTTC.

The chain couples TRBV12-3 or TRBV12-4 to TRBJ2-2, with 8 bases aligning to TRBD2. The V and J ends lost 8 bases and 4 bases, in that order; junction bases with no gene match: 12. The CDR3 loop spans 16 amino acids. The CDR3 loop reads CASAQGSGTATGELFF. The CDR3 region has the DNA TGTGCCAGCGCGCAGGGTAGCGGGACGGCCACCGGGGAGCTGTTTTTT.

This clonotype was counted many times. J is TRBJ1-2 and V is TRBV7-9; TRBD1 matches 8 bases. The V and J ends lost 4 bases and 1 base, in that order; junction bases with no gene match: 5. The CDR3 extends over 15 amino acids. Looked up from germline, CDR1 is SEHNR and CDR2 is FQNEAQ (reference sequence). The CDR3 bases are TGTGCCAGCAGCTCCTGGGACAGGAATAACTATGGCTACACCTTC. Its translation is CASSSWDRNNYGYTF.

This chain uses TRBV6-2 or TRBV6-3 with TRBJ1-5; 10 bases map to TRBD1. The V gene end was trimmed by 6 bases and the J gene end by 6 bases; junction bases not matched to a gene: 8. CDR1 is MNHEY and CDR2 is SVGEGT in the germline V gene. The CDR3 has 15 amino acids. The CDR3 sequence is CASSVRQGAVQPQHF. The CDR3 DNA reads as TGTGCCAGCAGCGTTCGACAGGGGGCTGTTCAGCCCCAGCATTTT.

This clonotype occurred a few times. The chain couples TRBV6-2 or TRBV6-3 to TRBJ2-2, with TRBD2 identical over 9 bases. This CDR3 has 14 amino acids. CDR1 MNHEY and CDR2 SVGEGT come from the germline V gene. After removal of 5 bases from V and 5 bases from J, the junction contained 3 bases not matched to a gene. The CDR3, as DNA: TGTGCCAGCAGTCGGACTAGCGAGACCGGGGAGCTGTTTTTT. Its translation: CASSRTSETGELFF.

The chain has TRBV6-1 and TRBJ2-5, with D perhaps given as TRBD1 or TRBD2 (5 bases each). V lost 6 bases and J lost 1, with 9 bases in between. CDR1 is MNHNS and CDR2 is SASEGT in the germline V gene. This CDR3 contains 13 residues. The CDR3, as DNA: TGTGCCAGCAGGGGGACGCTCCAAGAGACCCAGTACTTC. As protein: CASRGTLQETQYF.

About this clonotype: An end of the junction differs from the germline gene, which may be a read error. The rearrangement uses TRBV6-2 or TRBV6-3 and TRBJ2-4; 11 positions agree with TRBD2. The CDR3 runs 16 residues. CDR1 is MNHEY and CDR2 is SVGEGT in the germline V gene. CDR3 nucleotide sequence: TGTGCCAGCAGCTCTCTAGCGGGGGGCGGCAAAAACATTAAGTACTTC. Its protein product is CASSSLAGGGKNIKYF.

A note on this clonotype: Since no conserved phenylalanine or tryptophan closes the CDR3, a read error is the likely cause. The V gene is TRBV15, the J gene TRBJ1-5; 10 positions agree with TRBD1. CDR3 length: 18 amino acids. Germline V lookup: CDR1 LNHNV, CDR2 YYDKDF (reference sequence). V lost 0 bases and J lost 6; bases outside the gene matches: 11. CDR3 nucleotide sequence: TGTGCCACCAGCAGAGACATACCTGGGACAGGGGTAGGTCAGCCCCAGCATCTT. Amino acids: CATSRDIPGTGVGQPQHL.

The CDR3 protein is CATSRVVKSQGYTF. The DNA for the CDR3 is TGTGCCACCAGCAGAGTTGTAAAGAGCCAAGGCTACACCTTC. The chain carries TRBV15 and TRBJ1-2; D is ambiguous. Germline V lookup: CDR1 LNHNV, CDR2 YYDKDF (reference sequence). V was shortened by 1 base and J by 8 bases, with 14 bases between the two germline ends. The CDR3 is 14 residues long. Full variable domain (missing parts from reference TRBV15 and TRBJ1-2): DAMVIQNPRYQVTQFGKPVTLSCSQTLNHNVMYWYQQKSSQAPKLLFHYYDKDFNNEADTPDNFQSRRPNTSFCFLDIRSPGLGDTAMYLCATSRVVKSQGYTFGSGTRLTVV.

The CDR3 region has the DNA TGTGCCAGCAGTGAAAGGACAGGGGGTTCCTACGAGCAGTACTTC. It encodes CASSERTGGSYEQYF. This chain connects TRBV6-1 to TRBJ2-7, with TRBD1 matching over 10 bases. The V segment lost 2 bases and the J segment 1 base; nucleotides outside the gene matches: 2. Germline lookup yields CDR1 MNHNS and CDR2 SASEGT. This CDR3 contains 15 residues.

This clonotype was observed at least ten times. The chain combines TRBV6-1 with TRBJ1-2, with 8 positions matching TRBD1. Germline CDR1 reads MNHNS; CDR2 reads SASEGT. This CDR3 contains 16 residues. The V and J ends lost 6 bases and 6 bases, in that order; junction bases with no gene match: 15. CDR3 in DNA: TGTGCCAGCAGGGACGGGAAGGCAGGGGGCCTCAATGGCTACACCTTC. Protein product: CASRDGKAGGLNGYTF.

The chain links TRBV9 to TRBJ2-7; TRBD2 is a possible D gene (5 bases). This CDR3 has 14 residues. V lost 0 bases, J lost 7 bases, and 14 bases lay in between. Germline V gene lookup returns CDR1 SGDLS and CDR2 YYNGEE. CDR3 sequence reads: CASSVGGSPEEQYF. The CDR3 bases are TGTGCCAGCAGCGTAGGAGGGTCCCCTGAAGAGCAGTACTTC.

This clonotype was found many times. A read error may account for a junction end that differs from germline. The DNA for the CDR3 is TGTGCCAGCAGTTCCTCTGGACGGAACATCGGGGAGCTGTTTTTT. Protein sequence: CASSSSGRNIGELFF. The rearrangement joins TRBV12-3 or TRBV12-4 to TRBJ2-2; D gene ambiguous. The CDR3 is 15 residues long.

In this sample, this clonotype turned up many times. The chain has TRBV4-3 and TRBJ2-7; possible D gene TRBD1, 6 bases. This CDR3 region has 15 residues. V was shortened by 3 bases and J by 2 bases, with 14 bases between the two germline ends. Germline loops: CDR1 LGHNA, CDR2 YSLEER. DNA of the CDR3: TGCGCCAGCAGCCAGGCTTACAGGGAACCCTACGAGCAGTACTTC. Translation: CASSQAYREPYEQYF.

The CDR3 loop is CASSFTGPSQPQHF. CDR3 coding DNA: TGTGCCAGCAGCTTTACAGGGCCAAGTCAGCCCCAGCATTTT. The V and J genes are TRBV12-3 or TRBV12-4 and TRBJ1-5; a weak D match, TRBD1 (6 bases). The V and J ends lost 6 bases and 6 bases respectively, with 15 bases between them. This CDR3 region has 14 residues.

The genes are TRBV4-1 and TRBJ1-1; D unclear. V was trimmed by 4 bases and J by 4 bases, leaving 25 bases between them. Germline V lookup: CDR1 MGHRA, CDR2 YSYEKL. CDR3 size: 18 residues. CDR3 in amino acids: CASSLMGGFGEWSTEAFF. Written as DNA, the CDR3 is TGCGCCAGCAGCCTAATGGGTGGGTTTGGGGAATGGAGCACTGAAGCTTTCTTT.

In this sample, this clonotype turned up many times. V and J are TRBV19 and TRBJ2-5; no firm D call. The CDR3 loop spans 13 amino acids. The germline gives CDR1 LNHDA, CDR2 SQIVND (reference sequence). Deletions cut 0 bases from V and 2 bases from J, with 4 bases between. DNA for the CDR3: TGTGCCAGTAGTATAGAACAGCAAGAGACCCAGTACTTC. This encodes CASSIEQQETQYF. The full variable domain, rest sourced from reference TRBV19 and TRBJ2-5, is DGGITQSPKYLFRKEGQNVTLSCEQNLNHDAMYWYRQDPGQGLRLIYYSQIVNDFQKGDIAEGYSVSREKKESFPLTVTSAQKNPTAFYLCASSIEQQETQYFGPGTRLLVL.

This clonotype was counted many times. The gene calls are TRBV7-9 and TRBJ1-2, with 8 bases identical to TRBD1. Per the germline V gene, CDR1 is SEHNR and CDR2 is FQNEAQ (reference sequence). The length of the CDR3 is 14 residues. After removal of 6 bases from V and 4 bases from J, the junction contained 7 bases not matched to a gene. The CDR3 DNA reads TGTGCCAGCAGGATGGACAGGGAAGGCTATGGCTACACCTTC. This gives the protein CASRMDREGYGYTF.